This TCR beta chain emerged from a study of CD8 T cells in Susac syndrome. Trimming took 0 bases from V and 0 from J, leaving 9 bases between them. CDR3 length: 15 amino acids. CDR1 is MNHEY and CDR2 is SVGEGT in the germline V gene. Study-wide findings and caveats: It was acknowledged by the study that relatively few individuals were included in its TCR sequencing and HLA analysis.

Notes on this clonotype: The antigen remains undetermined.

With random hexamers, about 0.5 to 1 ug RNA was reverse transcribed. Via MiXCR, TCRdb re-called the immunoSEQ multiplex PCR reads, giving one row per CDR3 protein. The sample has approximately 210,000 distinct CDR3 sequences, over 90% seen once. This clonotype originated in a human donor with Susac syndrome. J is TRBJ2-7 and V is TRBV6-2 or TRBV6-3; D not resolved. The specimen sequenced was CD4+ T cells from PBMCs. The CDR3 loop reads CASSYSGDGSYEQYF. CDR3 sequence (DNA): TGTGCCAGCAGTTACTCTGGTGACGGCTCCTACGAGCAGTACTTC.